Here is one TCR beta chain with its context. The sample holds a few counts of this clone. Its specific antigen is unknown. The record has no base qualities; no much larger clone is one base away. Other DNA sequences within the sample encode an identical CDR3. TCR CDR3 regions were amplified from genomic DNA by multiplex PCR using the deep immunoSEQ assay. Genomic DNA extracted from each cell subset was distributed evenly over all wells of several immunoSEQ 96-well plates, and each plate served as one replicate. For sorted subsets, each replicate PCR was loaded with around 200 ng genomic DNA, equivalent to 30,000 or so T cell genomes. The purified libraries were quantified using a Qubit 3.0 fluorometer, sized with a Bioanalyzer 2100, and then quantified again using the KAPA Library Quantification kit. Each immunoSEQ 96-well plate was sequenced on its own single-read 150-cycle Illumina NextSeq 550 flow cell. The study's own analysis went as follows. Because the immunoSEQ output included only junctional sequences and no quality scores, the filtering could not be the same as the filtering used for full-length reads. To assign V/J genes and CDR3, sequences were annotated against IMGT germline references using PyIR, a Python wrapper for IgBLAST v1.9. Reads with weak V/J assignments (E-value above 1e-6), missing CDR3, stop codons, out-of-frame junctions, or ambiguous translated residues were removed. V3J clonotypes were defined as sequences sharing the same inferred V gene, J gene, and CDR3 amino acid sequence. To compute the percentage overlap between repertoires, the number of shared unique clonotypes was divided by the size of the smaller repertoire. Three approaches were used to assess repertoire richness: RTK rarefaction, the Chao1 estimator, and Recon v2.1 estimates of unobserved clonotypes. Generation probabilities were computed with OLGA for all TCRbeta clonotypes obtained by the gDNA method from a handful of donors. The source is immuneACCESS, and TCRdb retained only in-frame sequences with V and J called. Part of the clones is not carried over; for the studies checked, unresolved V genes explain less than half of this, and the remainder is unexplained. V and J calls and clone size are given by that table; D and trimming were obtained from the DNA. Here the sample has some 2,100,000 clones; approximately 96% occur a single time. More than 0.1% of the sample goes to the ten largest clones.

This entry belongs to a study of shared clonotypes between healthy human individuals (dated by TCRdb to the early 2020s). Background for the entire study: Two women and a few men aged 18 to 49 years were included in the cohort. To estimate repertoire size and how much clonotype sharing occurs between individuals, the study deeply sequenced the blood TCR repertoires of 4 to 6 healthy adults. Per donor, three plates each were used for CD4 naive and CD4 memory, two for CD8 naive, and one for CD8 memory. Libraries were prepared and TCR repertoires were sequenced by different laboratories using diverse techniques, in order to increase sequencing depth and limit assay-specific biases. Leukapheresis yielded between about 0.94 and 9.5 billion PBMCs per donor.

Broad study findings and their caveats: Sampling was limited to blood, and TCR repertoires in tissue likely differ from TCR repertoires in blood. Because the study included a small number of donors, the genetic and exposure-history diversity represented was limited. Rarefaction of sorted-subset datasets indicated incomplete sequencing despite the large sequencing depth. Pairwise subsampling indicated that sequencing depth was expected to affect the degree of clonotype sharing among donors. Larger estimated clonotype richness was generally found for naive subsets than for memory subsets. Across a handful of donors, around 5.4% of naive CD4, roughly 3.3% of naive CD8, 2% to 2.5% of memory CD4, and around 0.4% of memory CD8 clonotypes were shared. Compared with non-shared clonotypes, the clonotypes found in all four sorted-subset donors had higher generation probabilities.

The CDR3 contains 11 residues, cysteine and phenylalanine counted. Just CDR3 DNA is preserved here, 33 bases in frame from base 1. The trim is 5 bases for V and 4 bases for J, with a gap of 2 bases between the germline ends. The germline V gene gives CDR1 as SNHLY and CDR2 as FYNNEI. The donors were healthy, HIV-negative adults who had no recently reported acute infections or vaccinations. Only Caucasian adults living in Nashville, Tennessee, USA were represented among the donors. CD4+ T cells were enriched by magnetic negative selection; naive cells were then positively selected on CD45RA, and the negative fraction formed the memory subset. Blood was collected by leukapheresis, and PBMCs were isolated by Ficoll-Histopaque density gradient centrifugation and then cryopreserved in liquid nitrogen vapor phase. Analytical flow cytometry was used to check the purity and quantity of each magnetically sorted T cell population. Genomic DNA was isolated from each sorted fraction and quantified by UV absorbance on a Nanodrop 2000c.

The specimen sequenced was naive CD4+ T cells sorted from blood. Interpreted using the paper, the cell subset or site label stands for: CD45RA+ positively selected. The receptor's source is a man aged 18 to 35 in good health. Recombination linked TRBV2 to TRBJ2-2; the D gene cannot be resolved reliably. CDR3 loop: CASSSTGELFF. The sequence in DNA is TGTGCCAGCAGTTCCACCGGGGAGCTGTTTTTT.